These 19 T cell receptor beta chains share one sample of origin, sequenced in a study of cytomegalovirus exposure and HLA in healthy donors. The study ran its PCR with 60 Vbeta and 13 Jbeta primers. Sequencing was performed with immunoSEQ multiplex PCR; in TCRdb, only in-frame clones are kept and a portion is missing. The sample has under 150,000 clones, about four fifths seen once. The sample consisted of PBMCs. These receptors were taken from a middle-aged woman in good health and CMV-seronegative.

This clone was found once. The CDR3: CASSLQEILAGLPYEQYF. CDR3 sequence (DNA): TGTGCCAGCAGCTTACAAGAAATCCTAGCGGGTCTACCCTACGAGCAGTACTTC. The J gene is TRBJ2-7, the V gene TRBV11-2; 8 bases map to TRBD2. This CDR3 region has 18 residues. Germline assignment: CDR1 SGHAT and CDR2 FQNNGV. V was clipped by 2 bases and J by 2 bases; unmatched bases: 14.

This chain uses TRBV9 with TRBJ2-1; D remains ambiguous. This CDR3 is built from 14 residues. From germline, CDR1 is SGDLS and CDR2 YYNGEE. V lost 4 bases and J 6 bases, leaving 14 bases between the germline ends. The chain's CDR3 is CASSLRSSPNEQFF. Written as DNA, the CDR3 is TGTGCCAGCAGCTTACGGTCTTCCCCCAATGAGCAGTTCTTC.

The rearrangement links TRBV21-1 to TRBJ2-1; the table's D call of TRBD2 was not tested on the DNA. TRBV21-1 constitutes a pseudogene. CDR3 size: 14 residues. The chain's CDR3 is CASSKPDYHNEQFF. DNA of the CDR3: TGTGCCAGCAGCAAACCCGACTACCACAATGAGCAGTTCTTC.

J is TRBJ1-4 and V is TRBV6-1; D unresolved. Deletions cut 2 bases from V and 0 bases from J, with 7 bases between. The CDR3 runs to 15 residues. Germline assignment: CDR1 MNHNS and CDR2 SASEGT. The CDR3 DNA reads TGTGCCAGCAGTGAACTTGTCGCAACTAATGAAAAACTGTTTTTT. It translates to CASSELVATNEKLFF.

Worth noting for this clone: One end of the junction varies from germline; a read error may be responsible. The chain recombines TRBV7-2 with TRBJ1-2; 7 bases are a match to TRBD1. This CDR3 is 13 amino acids long. Germline assignment: CDR1 SGHTA and CDR2 FQGNSA. The CDR3 DNA is TGTGCCAGCAGCGTGGACAGGACCTATGGCTACCCCTTC. Translated: CASSVDRTYGYPF.

The gene calls are TRBV6-1 and TRBJ1-1, with a weak D call TRBD1 (5 bases). The germline V gene has CDR1 MNHNS and CDR2 SASEGT. Trimming removed 0 bases from V and 0 bases from J, with 8 bases in between. This CDR3 spans 15 amino acids. CDR3 DNA sequence: TGTGCCAGCAGTGAAGCGCGACAGCTGAACACTGAAGCTTTCTTT. This encodes CASSEARQLNTEAFF.

The chain employs TRBV30 and TRBJ2-3; 14 bases match TRBD2. Germline CDR1 and CDR2: GTSNPN and SVGIG (reference sequence). Trimming at V came to 2 bases and at J to 8 bases, leaving 18 bases not matched to a gene. The CDR3 sequence is 19 residues long. CDR3 coding DNA: TGTGCCTGGAGTCCCACCGGGACTAGCGGGAGTCCGGGGGGAGGTACGCAGTATTTT. Translation gives CAWSPTGTSGSPGGGTQYF.

This clone rates as medium-sized. The chain combines TRBV6-1 with TRBJ2-7, with D maybe TRBD1 (6 bases). The CDR3 is made up of 13 amino acids. V was shortened by 6 bases and J by 6 bases, with 15 bases between the two germline ends. Germline CDR1 reads MNHNS; CDR2 reads SASEGT. The CDR3 DNA reads as TGTGCCAGCAGGGACAGAGAGCGTGCCGAGCAGTACTTC. This codes for CASRDRERAEQYF.

V is TRBV7-2 and J is TRBJ2-7, with a tentative D call TRBD1 (6 bases). The CDR3 spans 13 residues. V lost 3 bases and J 6 bases, leaving 12 bases between the germline ends. Germline-derived CDR1 and CDR2 are SGHTA and FQGNSA. CDR3: CASSFTGFGEQYF. The CDR3, as DNA: TGTGCCAGCAGCTTTACAGGGTTTGGCGAGCAGTACTTC.

The genes are TRBV11-1 and TRBJ1-1, with D tentatively TRBD1 (5 bases). Germline V gene lookup returns CDR1 SGHAT and CDR2 FQDESV (reference sequence). This CDR3 has 16 amino acids. The germline V and J ends were trimmed by 3 bases and 0 bases, with 14 bases remaining between them. CDR3 bases: TGTGCCAGCAGCTTTTCAGGGCGAGATTTGAACACTGAAGCTTTCTTT. As protein: CASSFSGRDLNTEAFF.

This chain joins TRBV2 and TRBJ1-2, with 10 bases matching TRBD1. The V gene end was trimmed by 6 bases and the J gene end by 8 bases; junction bases not matched to a gene: 6. The CDR3 is 13 amino acids. Germline-derived CDR1 and CDR2 are SNHLY and FYNNEI. This chain's CDR3 is CASRDDRGQGYTF. CDR3 in DNA: TGTGCCAGCAGGGACGACAGGGGGCAAGGCTACACCTTC.

The J gene is TRBJ2-1, the V gene TRBV7-2, with D unresolved. Germline V gene sequence: CDR1 SGHTA, CDR2 FQGNSA. The CDR3 length is 14 residues. V was trimmed by 4 bases and J by 2 bases, leaving 9 bases between them. CDR3 bases: TGTGCCAGCAGCTCCCTAGTACCCTACAATGAGCAGTTCTTC. Translation: CASSSLVPYNEQFF.

The chain employs TRBV7-6 and TRBJ2-3; TRBD2 matches 7 bases. This CDR3 has 15 amino acids. V dropped 5 bases and J dropped 0; count of bases not matched to a gene: 5. CDR1 SGHVS and CDR2 FNYEAQ come from the germline V gene. CDR3 nucleotide sequence: TGTGCCAGCAGCGTCCCTAGCGGAAGCACAGATACGCAGTATTTT. Its translation is CASSVPSGSTDTQYF.

This chain connects TRBV5-1 to TRBJ1-1; TRBD1 agrees at 11 bases. Looked up from germline, CDR1 is SGHRS and CDR2 is YFSETQ. J was trimmed by 4 bases and V by 4 bases; bases with no gene match: 6. This CDR3 contains 15 residues. CDR3 sequence: CASSAWGQGGTEAFF. The DNA of the CDR3 is TGCGCCAGCAGCGCCTGGGGACAGGGGGGCACTGAAGCTTTCTTT.

This clone came up a few times. This CDR3 reads CASRPLTSGRGDTQYF. CDR3 coding DNA: TGTGCCAGCCGACCCCTGACTAGCGGGAGGGGAGATACGCAGTATTTT. The V call is TRBV27, the J call TRBJ2-3; 14 bases line up with TRBD2. The germline V gene encodes CDR1 MNHEY and CDR2 SMNVEV (reference sequence). V dropped 8 bases and J dropped 5; count of bases not matched to a gene: 9. CDR3 length: 16 residues.

This chain joins TRBV20-1 and TRBJ2-1; D gene ambiguous. The CDR3 is 11 amino acids. The germline V and J ends were trimmed by 5 bases and 7 bases, with 9 bases remaining between them. From germline, CDR1 is DFQATT and CDR2 SNEGSKA (reference sequence). CDR3 in amino acids: CSAEKVNEQFF. In nucleotides, the CDR3 is TGCAGTGCTGAGAAAGTTAATGAGCAGTTCTTC.

The V call is TRBV5-1, the J call TRBJ2-1, with a tentative D call TRBD1 (7 bases). The V end lost 5 bases, the J end lost 12 bases, and 21 bases lay between the germline ends. This CDR3 spans 14 amino acids. Germline V CDR1 and CDR2: SGHRS, YFSETQ. In DNA form, the CDR3 reads TGCGCCAGCAGTGGAGGTCAGGGGGGTCGAGGGCAGTTCTTC. It is translated as CASSGGQGGRGQFF.

DNA for the CDR3: TGTGCCAGCAGCTTAGCAGGCGGGAGGAGCTCCTACGAGCAGTACTTC. Its protein is CASSLAGGRSSYEQYF. The chain links TRBV7-6 to TRBJ2-7, with 8 nucleotides matching TRBD2. This CDR3 is 16 amino acids long. With V trimmed by 0 bases and J by 0 bases, 4 bases remained unmatched. Germline V gene sequence: CDR1 SGHVS, CDR2 FNYEAQ.

The chain combines TRBV28 with TRBJ1-2; perhaps TRBD1 as D (5 bases). The CDR3 spans 13 residues. With 7 bases removed from V and 0 bases from J, the gap between germline ends came to 9 bases. Germline lookup yields CDR1 MDHEN and CDR2 SYDVKM. CDR3 sequence: CASTWGANYGYTF. The CDR3 DNA is TGTGCCAGCACCTGGGGGGCTAACTATGGCTACACCTTC.